This is a list of T cell receptor beta chains from one sample in a study. Using its own MiXCR run on the 5' RACE reads, TCRdb lists one record per CDR3 protein. The table records about 12,000 distinct CDR3 sequences, roughly a quarter of them present only once. The sample taken for sequencing was naive CD4+ T cells sorted from blood. Receptor source: a female donor with breast cancer. Each CDR3 is given with its conserved first and last residue. The order of the fields is J gene, clone size, V gene, D gene, CDR3 protein, CDR3 DNA. D genes are given only for firm matches. For some rows the clone size is stated as once, few or many, or as a class when expanded; others skip it.

TRBJ2-7	once	TRBV20-1	-	CSAGPGTTSYEQYF	TGCAGTGCTGGGCCGGGAACTACTTCCTACGAGCAGTACTTC
TRBJ1-2	medium-sized	TRBV5-1	-	CASSLGGSYGYTF	TGCGCCAGCAGCTTGGGAGGGAGCTATGGCTACACCTTC
TRBJ2-7	many	TRBV20-1	-	CSALSDYEQYF	TGCAGTGCTCTCTCAGACTACGAGCAGTACTTC
TRBJ2-1	medium-sized	TRBV13	-	CASSLRPGEQFF	TGTGCCAGCAGCTTACGACCCGGTGAGCAGTTCTTC
TRBJ2-3	many	TRBV7-2	-	CASSPDTDTQYF	TGTGCCAGCAGCCCAGACACAGATACGCAGTATTTT
TRBJ2-6	many	TRBV5-4	TRBD1	CASSRVGDRVFSGANVLTF	TGTGCCAGCAGTAGGGTCGGGGACAGAGTTTTCTCTGGGGCCAACGTCCTGACTTTC
TRBJ1-3	medium-sized	TRBV5-1	TRBD1	CASSVGARGISGNTIYF	TGCGCCAGCAGCGTGGGGGCCAGGGGGATCTCTGGAAACACCATATATTTT
TRBJ2-1	-	TRBV20-1	-	CSASFNHEQFF	TGCAGTGCTAGTTTTAACCATGAGCAGTTCTTC
TRBJ2-3	many	TRBV13	-	CASSLGGTDTQYF	TGTGCCAGCAGCTTAGGGGGGACAGATACGCAGTATTTT
TRBJ2-3	few	TRBV12-3/TRBV12-4	TRBD1	CASRRDRVTDTQYF	TGTGCCAGCAGGCGGGACAGGGTTACAGATACGCAGTATTTT
TRBJ2-3	many	TRBV5-1	-	CASSLGHRDGSTDTQYF	TGCGCCAGCAGCTTGGGACACAGGGATGGTAGCACAGATACGCAGTATTTT
TRBJ1-2	many	TRBV5-1	TRBD1	CASSLSRTGVNYGYTF	TGCGCCAGCAGCTTAAGCCGGACAGGCGTTAACTATGGCTACACCTTC
TRBJ1-1	few	TRBV20-1	-	CSARVPGRNTEAFF	TGCAGTGCTAGGGTGCCTGGGAGGAACACTGAAGCTTTCTTT
TRBJ1-2	-	TRBV6-5	-	CASSQRDPSKYGYTF	TGTGCCAGCAGCCAGCGGGACCCCTCTAAATATGGCTACACCTTC
TRBJ2-7	medium-sized	TRBV29-1	TRBD2	CSVGTSYEQYF	TGCAGCGTTGGGACTAGCTACGAGCAGTACTTC
TRBJ2-4	medium-sized	TRBV20-1	TRBD1	CSAGISPGQGNSAKNIQYF	TGCAGTGCTGGTATCTCCCCGGGACAGGGCAATTCAGCCAAAAACATTCAGTACTTC
TRBJ1-1	-	TRBV7-9	-	CASRSGTLNTEAFF	TGTGCCAGCAGGTCGGGAACCCTGAACACTGAAGCTTTCTTT
TRBJ2-7	many	TRBV6-1	-	CASSYDTYEQYF	TGTGCCAGCAGTTACGATACCTACGAGCAGTACTTC
TRBJ2-5	medium-sized	TRBV20-1	-	CSARGAMGETQYF	TGCAGTGCCCGGGGGGCCATGGGAGAGACCCAGTACTTC
TRBJ2-2	many	TRBV6-5	-	CASSLPSGDTGELFF	TGTGCCAGCAGTCTGCCGTCGGGGGACACCGGGGAGCTGTTTTTT
TRBJ1-1	many	TRBV9	-	CASSVGGGGTEAFF	TGTGCCAGCAGCGTAGGTGGGGGCGGAACTGAAGCTTTCTTT
TRBJ2-3	many	TRBV7-6	-	CASSLVHGSTDTQYF	TGTGCCAGCAGCTTAGTTCACGGAAGCACAGATACGCAGTATTTT
TRBJ2-1	many	TRBV7-3	TRBD2	CASDPAGGGNEQFF	TGTGCCAGCGACCCAGCGGGAGGGGGGAATGAGCAGTTCTTC
TRBJ2-1	many	TRBV20-1	-	CSARLVVASYEQFF	TGCAGTGCTAGATTGGTGGTAGCGAGCTATGAGCAGTTCTTC
TRBJ1-5	few	TRBV12-3/TRBV12-4	-	CASSSEQGKGNQPQHF	TGTGCCAGCAGTTCGGAACAGGGAAAGGGCAATCAGCCCCAGCATTTT
TRBJ1-4	-	TRBV5-1	-	CASSLAWRAEKLFF	TGCGCCAGCAGCTTGGCCTGGAGGGCAGAAAAACTGTTTTTT
TRBJ2-1	medium-sized	TRBV20-1	-	CSAVDLYNEQFF	TGCAGTGCCGTTGACTTGTACAATGAGCAGTTCTTC
TRBJ2-7	medium-sized	TRBV7-9	TRBD1	CASSDRYYEQYF	TGTGCCAGCTCGGACAGGTATTACGAGCAGTACTTC
TRBJ2-7	medium-sized	TRBV7-2	TRBD1	CASSSRTGKYEQYF	TGTGCCAGCAGCTCTCGGACAGGGAAGTACGAGCAGTACTTC
TRBJ1-5	medium-sized	TRBV10-2	-	CASGPGASNQPQHF	TGCGCCAGCGGACCAGGGGCCAGCAATCAGCCCCAGCATTTT
TRBJ1-1	few	TRBV5-1	-	CASSLWGAGENTEAFF	TGCGCCAGCAGCTTGTGGGGGGCAGGAGAGAACACTGAAGCTTTCTTT
TRBJ2-3	medium-sized	TRBV7-6	TRBD2	CASSSGTSGTGGTQYF	TGTGCCAGCAGCTCTGGGACTAGCGGGACGGGTGGTACGCAGTATTTT
TRBJ2-5	medium-sized	TRBV30	-	CAWSRGRQETQYF	TGTGCCTGGAGTAGAGGGCGGCAAGAGACCCAGTACTTC
TRBJ2-7	large	TRBV6-5	-	CASSLRPQTGRGEQYF	TGTGCCAGCAGTTTACGTCCCCAGACGGGGAGAGGCGAGCAGTACTTC
TRBJ2-3	-	TRBV19	-	CACSPREGSSTDTQYF	TGTGCTTGTAGTCCCCGGGAAGGATCTAGCACAGATACGCAGTATTTT
TRBJ2-7	few	TRBV18	TRBD2	CASSPQSGTSNEQYF	TGTGCCAGCTCACCACAGTCCGGGACTAGCAACGAGCAGTACTTC
TRBJ1-1	medium-sized	TRBV5-1	-	CASSLSGTEAFF	TGCGCCAGCAGCTTGTCAGGGACTGAAGCTTTCTTT
TRBJ2-1	large	TRBV20-1	-	CSAQDPLSYNEQFF	TGCAGTGCCCAGGACCCCTTGAGCTACAATGAGCAGTTCTTC
TRBJ1-3	few	TRBV5-1	TRBD1	CASSSGQAWGNTIYF	TGCGCCAGCAGTTCGGGACAGGCCTGGGGAAACACCATATATTTT
TRBJ1-1	many	TRBV6-6	TRBD1	CASSYPTGDTEAFF	TGTGCCAGCAGTTACCCAACAGGGGACACTGAAGCTTTCTTT
TRBJ2-4	-	TRBV12-3/TRBV12-4	-	CASTYTRGNIQYF	TGTGCCAGCACCTATACCCGGGGAAACATTCAGTACTTC
TRBJ2-1	-	TRBV20-1	TRBD2	CSASSVGTSGRAVNEQFF	TGCAGTGCTAGCTCGGTCGGGACTAGCGGGAGGGCTGTCAATGAGCAGTTCTTC
TRBJ2-1	many	TRBV29-1	-	CSVEVTGLDNEQFF	TGCAGCGTTGAAGTCACAGGTCTAGACAATGAGCAGTTCTTC
TRBJ2-3	-	TRBV20-1	-	CSARPTPGTDTQYF	TGCAGTGCTAGACCCACCCCCGGCACAGATACGCAGTATTTT